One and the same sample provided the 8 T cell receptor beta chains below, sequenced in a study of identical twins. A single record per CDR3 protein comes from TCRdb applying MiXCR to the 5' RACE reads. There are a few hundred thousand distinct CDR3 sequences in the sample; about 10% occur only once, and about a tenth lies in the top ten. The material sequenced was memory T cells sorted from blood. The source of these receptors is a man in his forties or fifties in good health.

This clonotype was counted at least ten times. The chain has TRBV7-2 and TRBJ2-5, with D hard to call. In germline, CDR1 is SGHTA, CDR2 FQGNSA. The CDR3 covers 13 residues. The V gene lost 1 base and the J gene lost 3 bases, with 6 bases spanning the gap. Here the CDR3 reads CASSLGPEETQYF. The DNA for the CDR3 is TGTGCCAGCAGCTTAGGGCCAGAAGAGACCCAGTACTTC.

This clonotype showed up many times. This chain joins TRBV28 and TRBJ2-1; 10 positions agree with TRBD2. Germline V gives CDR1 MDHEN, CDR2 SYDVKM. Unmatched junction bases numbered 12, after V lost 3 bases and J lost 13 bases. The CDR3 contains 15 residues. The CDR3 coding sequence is TGTGCCAGCAGTTTCATGGGACTAGCGATTAGGGATCAGTTCTTC. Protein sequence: CASSFMGLAIRDQFF.

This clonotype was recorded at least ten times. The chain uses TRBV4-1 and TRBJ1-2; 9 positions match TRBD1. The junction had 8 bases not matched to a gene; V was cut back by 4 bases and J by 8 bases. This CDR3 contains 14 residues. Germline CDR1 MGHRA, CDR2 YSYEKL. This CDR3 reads CASSPTGGVLGYTF. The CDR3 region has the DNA TGCGCCAGCAGCCCGACAGGGGGGGTATTAGGCTACACCTTC.

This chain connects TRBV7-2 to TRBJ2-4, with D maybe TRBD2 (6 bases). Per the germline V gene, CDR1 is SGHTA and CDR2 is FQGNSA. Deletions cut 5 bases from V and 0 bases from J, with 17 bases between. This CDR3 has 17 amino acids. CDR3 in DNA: TGTGCCAGCAGCCCGCGGTGGGGGGACGTAGCCAAAAACATTCAGTACTTC. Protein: CASSPRWGDVAKNIQYF.

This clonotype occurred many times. CDR3 sequence: CASSQSGNTGELFF. CDR3 coding DNA: TGCGCCAGCAGCCAAAGCGGGAACACCGGGGAGCTGTTTTTT. The chain recombines TRBV4-3 with TRBJ2-2; D possibly corresponds to TRBD2 (5 bases). The V gene lost 2 bases and the J gene lost 1 base, with 5 bases spanning the gap. This CDR3 is built from 14 residues. Germline CDR1 and CDR2: LGHNA and YSLEER.

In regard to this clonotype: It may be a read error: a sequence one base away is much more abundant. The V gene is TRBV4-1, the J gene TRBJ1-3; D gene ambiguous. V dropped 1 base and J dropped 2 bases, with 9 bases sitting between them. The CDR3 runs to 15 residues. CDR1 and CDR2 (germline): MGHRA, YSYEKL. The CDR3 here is CASSQVQCTGNTIYF. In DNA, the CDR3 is TGCGCCAGCAGCCAAGTTCAGTGTACTGGAAACACCATATATTTT.

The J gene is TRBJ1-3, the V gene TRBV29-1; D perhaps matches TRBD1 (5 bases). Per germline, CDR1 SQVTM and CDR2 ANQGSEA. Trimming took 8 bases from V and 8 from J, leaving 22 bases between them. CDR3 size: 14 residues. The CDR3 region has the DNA TGCAGCTTTAGGACGCTGGGGCGTGGGGACACCATATATTTT. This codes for CSFRTLGRGDTIYF.

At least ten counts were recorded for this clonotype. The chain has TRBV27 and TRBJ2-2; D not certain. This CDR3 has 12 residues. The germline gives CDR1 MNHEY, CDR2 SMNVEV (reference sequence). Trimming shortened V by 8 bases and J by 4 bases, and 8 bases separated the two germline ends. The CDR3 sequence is CASSSFTGELFF. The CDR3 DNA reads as TGTGCCAGCTCATCGTTCACCGGGGAGCTGTTTTTT.